The 2 T cell receptor beta chains below come from one sample, sequenced in a study of blood T cell repertoires in COVID-19. TCRdb's copy holds only in-frame clones and misses some; the assay was immunoSEQ multiplex PCR. Seen here are under 200,000 clones, roughly 83% observed once, and the top ten hold around 6%. Source material: PBMCs or T cells enriched from blood (not recorded which). Receptors originate from a man aged 40-49 years with acute COVID-19.

This chain joins TRBV4-1 and TRBJ1-2, with 9 nucleotides matching TRBD1. With V trimmed by 1 base and J by 8 bases, 17 bases remained unmatched. The CDR3 runs to 18 residues. Germline V lookup: CDR1 MGHRA, CDR2 YSYEKL. CDR3 DNA sequence: TGCGCCAGCAGCCAAGGAGAAACAGGGGGCATTCGTCGTCTCGGCTACACCTTC. As protein: CASSQGETGGIRRLGYTF.

The V and J genes are TRBV7-9 and TRBJ1-6, with TRBD1 matching over 9 bases. CDR3 length equals 15 residues. Looked up from germline, CDR1 is SEHNR and CDR2 is FQNEAQ (reference sequence). The V gene end was trimmed by 5 bases and the J gene end by 3 bases; junction bases not matched to a gene: 2. The CDR3, as DNA: TGTGCCAGCAGCGCGGGACAGGGCTATAATTCACCCCTCCACTTT. Its protein product is CASSAGQGYNSPLHF.